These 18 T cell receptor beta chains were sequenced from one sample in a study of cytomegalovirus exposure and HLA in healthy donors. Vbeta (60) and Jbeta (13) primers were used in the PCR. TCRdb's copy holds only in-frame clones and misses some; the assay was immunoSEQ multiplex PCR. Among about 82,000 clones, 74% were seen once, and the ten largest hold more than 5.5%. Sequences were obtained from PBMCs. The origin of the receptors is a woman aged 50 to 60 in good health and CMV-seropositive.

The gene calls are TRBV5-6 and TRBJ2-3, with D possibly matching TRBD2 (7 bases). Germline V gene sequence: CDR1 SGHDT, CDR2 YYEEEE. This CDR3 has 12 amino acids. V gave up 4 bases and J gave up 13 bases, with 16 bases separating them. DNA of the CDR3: TGTGCCAGCAGCGGGGGGGGACAACTGGAGTATTTT. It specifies CASSGGGQLEYF.

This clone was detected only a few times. CDR3 sequence: CASSKERSGNTIYF. The CDR3 nucleotides read TGTGCCAGCAGCAAAGAGCGGTCTGGAAACACCATATATTTT. The J gene is TRBJ1-3, the V gene TRBV21-1. TRBV21-1 is marked as a pseudogene. The CDR3 extends over 14 amino acids.

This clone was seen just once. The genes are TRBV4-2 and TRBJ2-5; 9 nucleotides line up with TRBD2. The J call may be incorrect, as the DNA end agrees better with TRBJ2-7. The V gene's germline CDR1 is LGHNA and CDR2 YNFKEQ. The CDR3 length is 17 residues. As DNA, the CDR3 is TGTGCCAGCAGCCAAGTTGGGTCGCGGGAGGGAGGATACGAGCAGTACTTC. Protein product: CASSQVGSREGGYEQYF.

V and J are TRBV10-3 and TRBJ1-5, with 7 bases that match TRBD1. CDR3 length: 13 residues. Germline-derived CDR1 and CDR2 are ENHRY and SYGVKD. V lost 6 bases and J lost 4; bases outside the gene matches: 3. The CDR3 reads CAISDRDNQPQHF. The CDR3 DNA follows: TGTGCCATCAGCGACAGGGATAATCAGCCCCAGCATTTT.

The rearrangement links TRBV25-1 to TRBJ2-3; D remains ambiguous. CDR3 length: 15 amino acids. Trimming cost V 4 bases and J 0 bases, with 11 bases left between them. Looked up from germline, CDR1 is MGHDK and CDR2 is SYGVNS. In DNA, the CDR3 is TGTGCCAGCAGTGGTCCATTTACTAGCACAGATACGCAGTATTTT. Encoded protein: CASSGPFTSTDTQYF.

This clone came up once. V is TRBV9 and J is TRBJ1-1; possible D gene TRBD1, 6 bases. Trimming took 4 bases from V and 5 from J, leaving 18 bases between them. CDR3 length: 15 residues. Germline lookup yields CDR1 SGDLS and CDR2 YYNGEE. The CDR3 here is CASSPRAQGKTEAFF. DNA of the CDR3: TGTGCCAGCAGCCCCCGAGCACAGGGAAAGACTGAAGCTTTCTTT.

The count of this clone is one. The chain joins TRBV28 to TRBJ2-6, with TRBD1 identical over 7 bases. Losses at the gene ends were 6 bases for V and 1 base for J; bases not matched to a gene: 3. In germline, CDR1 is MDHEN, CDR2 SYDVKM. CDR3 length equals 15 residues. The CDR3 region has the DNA TGTGCCAGCAGCCAACAGGGGTCTGGGGCCAACGTCCTGACTTTC. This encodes CASSQQGSGANVLTF. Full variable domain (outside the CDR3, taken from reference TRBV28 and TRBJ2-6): DVKVTQSSRYLVKRTGEKVFLECVQDMDHENMFWYRQDPGLGLRLIYFSYDVKMKEKGDIPEGYSVSREKKERFSLILESASTNQTSMYLCASSQQGSGANVLTFGAGSRLTVL.

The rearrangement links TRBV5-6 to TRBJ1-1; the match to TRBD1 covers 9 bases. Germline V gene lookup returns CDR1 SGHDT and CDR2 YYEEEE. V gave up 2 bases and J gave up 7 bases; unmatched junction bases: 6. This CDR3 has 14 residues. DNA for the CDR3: TGTGCCAGCAGCTTCTTGACAGGGGGGGATGAAGCTTTCTTT. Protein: CASSFLTGGDEAFF.

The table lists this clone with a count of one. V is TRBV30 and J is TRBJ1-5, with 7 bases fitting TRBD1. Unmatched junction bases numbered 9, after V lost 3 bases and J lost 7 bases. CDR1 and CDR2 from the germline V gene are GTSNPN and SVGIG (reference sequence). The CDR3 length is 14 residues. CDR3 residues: CAWRPTGSWQPQHF. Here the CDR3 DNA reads TGTGCCTGGAGACCGACAGGGTCGTGGCAGCCCCAGCATTTT.

In DNA, the CDR3 is TGCGCCAGCAGTGATCTCACTCACTCCCCCTCCTACGAGCAGTACTTC. Protein product: CASSDLTHSPSYEQYF. The gene calls are TRBV10-2 and TRBJ2-7; no clear D. This CDR3 has 16 amino acids. V was pared by 3 bases and J by 0 bases, with 15 bases between. Germline lookup yields CDR1 WSHSY and CDR2 SAAADI.

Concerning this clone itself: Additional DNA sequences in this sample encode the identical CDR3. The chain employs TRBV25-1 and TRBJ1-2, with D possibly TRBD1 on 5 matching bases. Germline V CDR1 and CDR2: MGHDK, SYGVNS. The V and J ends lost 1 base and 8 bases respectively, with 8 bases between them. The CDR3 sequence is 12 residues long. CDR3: CASSESGYGYTF. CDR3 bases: TGTGCCAGCAGTGAATCAGGGTACGGCTACACCTTC.

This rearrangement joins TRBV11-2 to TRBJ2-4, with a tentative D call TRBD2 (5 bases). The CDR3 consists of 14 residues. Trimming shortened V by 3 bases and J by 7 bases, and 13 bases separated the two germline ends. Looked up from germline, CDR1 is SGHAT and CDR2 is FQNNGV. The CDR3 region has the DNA TGTGCCAGCAGCTTCCGGGATATTCGGAACATTCAGTACTTC. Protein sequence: CASSFRDIRNIQYF.

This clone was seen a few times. The CDR3 bases are TGTGCCAGCAGTTCCACTAGCGGGGGGAACAATGAGCAGTTCTTC. Residues: CASSSTSGGNNEQFF. The rearrangement uses TRBV2 and TRBJ2-1; TRBD2 matches at 12 bases. The CDR3 length is 15 residues. The germline V gene has CDR1 SNHLY and CDR2 FYNNEI. The V and J ends lost 5 bases and 5 bases, in that order; junction bases with no gene match: 4.

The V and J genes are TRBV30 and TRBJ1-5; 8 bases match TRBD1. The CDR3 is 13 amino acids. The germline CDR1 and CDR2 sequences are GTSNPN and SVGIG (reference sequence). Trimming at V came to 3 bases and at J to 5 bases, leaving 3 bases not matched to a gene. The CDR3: CAWRAGGDQPQHF. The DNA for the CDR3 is TGTGCCTGGAGAGCAGGGGGCGATCAGCCCCAGCATTTT.

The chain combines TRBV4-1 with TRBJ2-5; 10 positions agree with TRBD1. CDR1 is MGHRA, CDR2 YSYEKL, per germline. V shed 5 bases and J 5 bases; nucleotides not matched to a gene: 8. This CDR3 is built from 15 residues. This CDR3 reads CASSGGQGIMETQYF. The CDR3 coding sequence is TGCGCCAGCAGCGGGGGACAGGGGATAATGGAGACCCAGTACTTC.

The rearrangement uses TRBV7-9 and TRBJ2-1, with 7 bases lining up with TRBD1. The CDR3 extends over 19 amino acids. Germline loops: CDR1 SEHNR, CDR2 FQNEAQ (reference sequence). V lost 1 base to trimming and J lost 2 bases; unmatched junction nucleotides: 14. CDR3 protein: CASSLEVWPGTVPYNEQFF. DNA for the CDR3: TGTGCCAGCAGCTTAGAGGTTTGGCCCGGGACAGTGCCCTACAATGAGCAGTTCTTC.

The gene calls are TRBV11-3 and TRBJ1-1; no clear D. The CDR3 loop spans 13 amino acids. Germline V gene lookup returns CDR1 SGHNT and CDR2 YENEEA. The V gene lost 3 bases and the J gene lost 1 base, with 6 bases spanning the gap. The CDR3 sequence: CASSLGRNTEAFF. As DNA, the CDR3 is TGTGCCAGCAGCTTGGGGAGGAACACTGAAGCTTTCTTT.

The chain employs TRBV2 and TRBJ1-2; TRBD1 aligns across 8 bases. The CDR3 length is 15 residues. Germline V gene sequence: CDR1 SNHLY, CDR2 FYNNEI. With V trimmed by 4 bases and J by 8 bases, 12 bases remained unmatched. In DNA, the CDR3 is TGTGCCAGCAGTGTGGACAGGACAGGGAATCGGGGCTACACCTTC. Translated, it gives CASSVDRTGNRGYTF.